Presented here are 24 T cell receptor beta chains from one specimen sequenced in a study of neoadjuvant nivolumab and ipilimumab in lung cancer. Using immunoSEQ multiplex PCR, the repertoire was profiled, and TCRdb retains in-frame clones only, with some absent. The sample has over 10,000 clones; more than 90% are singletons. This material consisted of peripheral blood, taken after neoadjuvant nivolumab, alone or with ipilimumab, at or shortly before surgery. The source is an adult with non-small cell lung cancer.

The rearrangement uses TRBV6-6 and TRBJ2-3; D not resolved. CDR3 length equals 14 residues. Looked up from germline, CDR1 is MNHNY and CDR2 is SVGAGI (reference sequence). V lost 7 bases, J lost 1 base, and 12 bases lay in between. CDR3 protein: CASKSAEGTDTQYF. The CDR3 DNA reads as TGTGCCAGCAAGTCCGCTGAGGGCACAGATACGCAGTATTTT.

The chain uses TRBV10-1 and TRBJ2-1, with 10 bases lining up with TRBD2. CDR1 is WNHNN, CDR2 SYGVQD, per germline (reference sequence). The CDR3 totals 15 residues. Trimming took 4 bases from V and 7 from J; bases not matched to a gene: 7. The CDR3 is CASSVLAGMDNEQFF. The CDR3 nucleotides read TGCGCCAGCAGTGTACTAGCGGGAATGGATAATGAGCAGTTCTTC.

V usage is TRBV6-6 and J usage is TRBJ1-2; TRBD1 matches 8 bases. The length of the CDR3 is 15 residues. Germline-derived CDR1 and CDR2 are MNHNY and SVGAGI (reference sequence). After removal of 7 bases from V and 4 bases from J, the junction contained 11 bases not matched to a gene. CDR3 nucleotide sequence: TGTGCCAGCACCTTGACCCGGACAGGGAGCTATGGCTACACCTTC. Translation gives CASTLTRTGSYGYTF.

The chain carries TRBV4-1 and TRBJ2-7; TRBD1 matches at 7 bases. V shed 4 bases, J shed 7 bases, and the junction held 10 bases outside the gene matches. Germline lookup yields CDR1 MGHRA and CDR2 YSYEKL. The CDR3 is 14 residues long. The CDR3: CASSPNDRAGEQYF. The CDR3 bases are TGCGCCAGCAGCCCGAACGACAGGGCTGGGGAGCAGTACTTC.

The CDR3 sequence: CASTRPQGGYEQYF. Here the CDR3 DNA reads TGTGCCAGCACCCGCCCTCAGGGGGGCTACGAGCAGTACTTC. V usage is TRBV28 and J usage is TRBJ2-7; TRBD1 might be the D (7 bases). The V gene's germline CDR1 is MDHEN and CDR2 SYDVKM. V lost 7 bases and J lost 3, with 16 bases in between. The CDR3 spans 14 residues.

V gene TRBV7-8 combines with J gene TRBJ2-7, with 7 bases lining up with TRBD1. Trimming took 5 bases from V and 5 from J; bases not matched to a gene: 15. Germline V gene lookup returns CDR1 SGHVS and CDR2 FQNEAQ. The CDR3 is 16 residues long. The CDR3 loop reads CASSTPIRQGFNEQYF. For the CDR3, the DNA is TGTGCCAGCAGCACCCCCATTCGACAGGGTTTTAACGAGCAGTACTTC.

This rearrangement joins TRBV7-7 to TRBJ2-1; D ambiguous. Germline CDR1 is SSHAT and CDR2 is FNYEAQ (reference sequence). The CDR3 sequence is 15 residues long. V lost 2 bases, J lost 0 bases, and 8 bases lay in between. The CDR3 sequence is CASSLYKSSYNEQFF. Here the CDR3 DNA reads TGTGCCAGCAGCTTATACAAGAGCTCCTACAATGAGCAGTTCTTC. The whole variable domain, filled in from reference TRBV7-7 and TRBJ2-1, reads GAGVSQSPRYKVTKRGQDVTLRCDPISSHATLYWYQQALGQGPEFLTYFNYEAQPDKSGLPSDRFSAERPEGSISTLTIQRTEQRDSAMYRCASSLYKSSYNEQFFGPGTRLTVL.

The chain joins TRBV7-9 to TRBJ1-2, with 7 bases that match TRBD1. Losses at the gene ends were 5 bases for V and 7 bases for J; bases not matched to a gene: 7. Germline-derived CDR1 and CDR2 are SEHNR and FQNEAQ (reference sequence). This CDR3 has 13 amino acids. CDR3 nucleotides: TGTGCCAGCAGCCGACAGGGAATGAGTGGCTACACCTTC. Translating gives CASSRQGMSGYTF.

This CDR3 reads CASSNRGVNIQYF. The DNA of the CDR3 is TGTGCCAGCAGCAACAGGGGAGTAAACATTCAGTACTTC. V usage is TRBV6-5 and J usage is TRBJ2-4; 7 positions agree with TRBD1. The CDR3 consists of 13 residues. CDR1 MNHEY and CDR2 SVGAGI come from the germline V gene. With V trimmed by 6 bases and J by 6 bases, 5 bases remained unmatched.

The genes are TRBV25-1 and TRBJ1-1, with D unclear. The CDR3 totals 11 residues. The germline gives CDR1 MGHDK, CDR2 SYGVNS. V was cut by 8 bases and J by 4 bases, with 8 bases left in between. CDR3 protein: CASRTPTEAFF. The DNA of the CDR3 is TGTGCCAGCCGAACCCCCACTGAAGCTTTCTTT.

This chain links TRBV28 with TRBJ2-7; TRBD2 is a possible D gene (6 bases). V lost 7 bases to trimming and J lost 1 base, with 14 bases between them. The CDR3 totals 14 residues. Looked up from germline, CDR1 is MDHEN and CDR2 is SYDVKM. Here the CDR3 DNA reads TGTGCCAGCATTGAGCCCGGGGGTTCCTACGAGCAGTACTTC. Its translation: CASIEPGGSYEQYF.

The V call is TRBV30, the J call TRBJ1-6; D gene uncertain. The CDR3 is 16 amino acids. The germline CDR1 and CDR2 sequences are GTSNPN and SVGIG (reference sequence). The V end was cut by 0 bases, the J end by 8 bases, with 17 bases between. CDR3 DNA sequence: TGTGCCTGGAGTGTAGGCGGAACGGCGGGTGATTCACCCCTCCACTTT. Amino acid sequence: CAWSVGGTAGDSPLHF.

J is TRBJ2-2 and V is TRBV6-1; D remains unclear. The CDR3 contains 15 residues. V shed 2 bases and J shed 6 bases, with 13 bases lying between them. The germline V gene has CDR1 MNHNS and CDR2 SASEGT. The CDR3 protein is CASSEFTGGSGELFF. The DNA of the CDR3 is TGTGCCAGCAGTGAATTTACGGGTGGATCCGGGGAGCTGTTTTTT.

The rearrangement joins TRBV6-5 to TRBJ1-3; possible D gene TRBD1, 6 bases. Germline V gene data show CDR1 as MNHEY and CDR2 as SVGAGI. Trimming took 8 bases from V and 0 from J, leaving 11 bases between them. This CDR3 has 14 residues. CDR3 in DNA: TGTGCCAGCGGGGGCATACTCTCTGGAAACACCATATATTTT. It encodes CASGGILSGNTIYF.

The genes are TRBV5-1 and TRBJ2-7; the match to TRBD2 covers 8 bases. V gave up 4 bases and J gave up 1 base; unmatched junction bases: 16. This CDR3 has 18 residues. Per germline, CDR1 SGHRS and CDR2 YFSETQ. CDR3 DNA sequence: TGCGCCAGCAGCGCCCGAGTTAGCGGGACCAGAACATCCTACGAGCAGTACTTC. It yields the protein CASSARVSGTRTSYEQYF.

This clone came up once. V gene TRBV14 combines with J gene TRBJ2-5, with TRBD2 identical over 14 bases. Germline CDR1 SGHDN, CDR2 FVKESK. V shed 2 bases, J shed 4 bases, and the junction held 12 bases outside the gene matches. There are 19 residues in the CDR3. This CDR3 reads CASSQRTVGLAGVAETQYF. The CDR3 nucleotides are TGTGCCAGCAGCCAACGCACAGTGGGACTAGCGGGAGTAGCAGAGACCCAGTACTTC.

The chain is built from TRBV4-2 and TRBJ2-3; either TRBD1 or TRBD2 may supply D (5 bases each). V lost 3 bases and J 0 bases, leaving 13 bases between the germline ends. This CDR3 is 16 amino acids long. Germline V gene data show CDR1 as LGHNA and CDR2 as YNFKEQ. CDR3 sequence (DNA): TGTGCCAGCAGCCAGACGGGACCTACAAGCACAGATACGCAGTATTTT. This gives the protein CASSQTGPTSTDTQYF.

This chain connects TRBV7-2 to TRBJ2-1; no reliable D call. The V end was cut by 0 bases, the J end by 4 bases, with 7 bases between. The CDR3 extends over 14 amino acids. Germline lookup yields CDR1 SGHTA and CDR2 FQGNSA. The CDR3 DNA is TGTGCCAGCAGCTTAGCCGGTTCGTACAATGAGCAGTTCTTC. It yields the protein CASSLAGSYNEQFF.

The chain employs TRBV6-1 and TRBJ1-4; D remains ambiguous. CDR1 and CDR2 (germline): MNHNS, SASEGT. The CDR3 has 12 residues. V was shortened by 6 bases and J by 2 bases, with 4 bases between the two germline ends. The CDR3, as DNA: TGTGCCAGCAGACAGACTAATGAAAAACTGTTTTTT. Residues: CASRQTNEKLFF.

The CDR3 region is CASGQGPYEQYF. CDR3 bases: TGTGCCAGCGGACAGGGGCCCTACGAGCAGTACTTC. The chain links TRBV2 to TRBJ2-7; 9 nucleotides line up with TRBD1. V was pared by 8 bases and J by 2 bases, with 1 base of the junction left unmatched. The CDR3 sequence is 12 residues long. Germline V lookup: CDR1 SNHLY, CDR2 FYNNEI.

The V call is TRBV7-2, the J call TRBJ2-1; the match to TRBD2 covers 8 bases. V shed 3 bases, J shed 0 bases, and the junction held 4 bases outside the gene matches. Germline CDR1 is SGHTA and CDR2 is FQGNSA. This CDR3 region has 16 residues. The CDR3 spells CASSFSGDSSYNEQFF. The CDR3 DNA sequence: TGTGCCAGCAGCTTTAGCGGGGATAGCTCCTACAATGAGCAGTTCTTC.

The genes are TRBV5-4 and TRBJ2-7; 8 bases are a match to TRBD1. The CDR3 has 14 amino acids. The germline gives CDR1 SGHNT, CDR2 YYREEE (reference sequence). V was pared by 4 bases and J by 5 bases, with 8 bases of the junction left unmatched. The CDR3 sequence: CASSHRTGRHEQYF. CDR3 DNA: TGTGCCAGCAGCCACCGGACAGGGAGGCACGAGCAGTACTTC.

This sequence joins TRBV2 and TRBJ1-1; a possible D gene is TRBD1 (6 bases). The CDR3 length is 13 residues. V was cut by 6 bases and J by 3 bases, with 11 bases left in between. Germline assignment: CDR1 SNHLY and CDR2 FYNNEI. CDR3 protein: CASRGGVHTEAFF. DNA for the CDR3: TGTGCCAGCAGGGGGGGCGTCCACACTGAAGCTTTCTTT.

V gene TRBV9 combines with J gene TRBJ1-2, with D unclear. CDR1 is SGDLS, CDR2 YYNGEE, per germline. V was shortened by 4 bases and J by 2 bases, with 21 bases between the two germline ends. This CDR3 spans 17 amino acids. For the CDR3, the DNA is TGTGCCAGCAGCCATGGGGAAGGGCTGAAAATCAACTATGGCTACACCTTC. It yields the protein CASSHGEGLKINYGYTF.